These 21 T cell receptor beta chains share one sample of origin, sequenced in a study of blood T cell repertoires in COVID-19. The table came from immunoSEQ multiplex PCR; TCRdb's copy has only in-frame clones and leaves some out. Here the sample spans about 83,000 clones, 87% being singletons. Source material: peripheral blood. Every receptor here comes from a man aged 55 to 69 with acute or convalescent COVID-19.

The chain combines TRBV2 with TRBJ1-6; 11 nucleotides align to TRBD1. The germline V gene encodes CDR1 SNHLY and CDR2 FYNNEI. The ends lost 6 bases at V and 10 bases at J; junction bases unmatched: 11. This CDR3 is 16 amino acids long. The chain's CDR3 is CASRGRTGGGSSPLHF. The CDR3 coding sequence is TGTGCCAGCAGGGGTCGGACAGGGGGCGGATCGTCACCCCTCCACTTT.

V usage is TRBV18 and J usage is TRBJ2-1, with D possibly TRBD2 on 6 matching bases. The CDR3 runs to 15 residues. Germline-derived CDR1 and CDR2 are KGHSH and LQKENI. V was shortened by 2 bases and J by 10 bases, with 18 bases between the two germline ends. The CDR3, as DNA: TGTGCCAGCTCACCAACTGAGACTAGACGGGAAGAGCAGTTCTTC. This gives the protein CASSPTETRREEQFF.

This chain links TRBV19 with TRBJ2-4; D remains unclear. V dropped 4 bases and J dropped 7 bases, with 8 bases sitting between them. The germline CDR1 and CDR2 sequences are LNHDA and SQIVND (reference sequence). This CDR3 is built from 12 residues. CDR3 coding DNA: TGTGCCAGTAGTAACAGTTTGAACATTCAGTACTTC. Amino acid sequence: CASSNSLNIQYF.

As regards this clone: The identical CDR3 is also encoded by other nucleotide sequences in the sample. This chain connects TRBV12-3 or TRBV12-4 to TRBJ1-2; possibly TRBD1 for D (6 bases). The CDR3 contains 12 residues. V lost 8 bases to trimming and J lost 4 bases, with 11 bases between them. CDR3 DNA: TGTGCCAGCCGAGAACAGGGCTATGGCTACACCTTC. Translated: CASREQGYGYTF.

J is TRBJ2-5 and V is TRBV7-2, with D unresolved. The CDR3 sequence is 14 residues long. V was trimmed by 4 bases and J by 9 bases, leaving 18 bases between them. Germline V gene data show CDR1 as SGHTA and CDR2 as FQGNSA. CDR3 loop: CASSSTLEVSAQYF. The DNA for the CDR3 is TGTGCCAGCAGCTCGACCCTCGAGGTTTCGGCCCAGTACTTC. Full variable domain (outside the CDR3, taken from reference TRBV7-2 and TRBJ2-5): GAGVSQSPSNKVTEKGKDVELRCDPISGHTALYWYRQSLGQGLEFLIYFQGNSAPDKSGLPSDRFSAERTGGSVSTLTIQRTQQEDSAVYLCASSSTLEVSAQYFGPGTRLLVL.

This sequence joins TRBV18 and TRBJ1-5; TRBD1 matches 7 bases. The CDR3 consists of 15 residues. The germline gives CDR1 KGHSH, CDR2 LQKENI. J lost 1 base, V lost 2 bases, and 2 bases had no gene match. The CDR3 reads CASSPGGQSNQPQHF. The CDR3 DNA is TGTGCCAGCTCACCAGGGGGACAGAGCAATCAGCCCCAGCATTTT.

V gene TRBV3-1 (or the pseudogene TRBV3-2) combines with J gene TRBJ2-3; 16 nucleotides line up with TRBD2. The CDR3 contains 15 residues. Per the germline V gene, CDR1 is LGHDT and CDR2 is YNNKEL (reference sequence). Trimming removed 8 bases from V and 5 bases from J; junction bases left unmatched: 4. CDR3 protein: CASGTSGGAGDTQYF. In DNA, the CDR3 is TGTGCCAGCGGGACTAGCGGGGGGGCAGGAGATACGCAGTATTTT.

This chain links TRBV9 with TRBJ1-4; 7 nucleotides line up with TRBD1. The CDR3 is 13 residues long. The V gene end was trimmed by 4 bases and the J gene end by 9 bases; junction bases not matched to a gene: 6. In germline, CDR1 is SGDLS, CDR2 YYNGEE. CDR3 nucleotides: TGTGCCAGCAGCCCTAGGGGACAGCAAAAACTGTTTTTT. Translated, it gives CASSPRGQQKLFF.

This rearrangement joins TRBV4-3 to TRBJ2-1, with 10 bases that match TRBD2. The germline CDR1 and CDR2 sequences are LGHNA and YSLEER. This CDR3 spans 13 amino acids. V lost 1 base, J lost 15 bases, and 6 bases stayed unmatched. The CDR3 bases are TGCGCCAGCAGCCAAGTATCAGCGGGGGGGGTGTTCTTC. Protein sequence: CASSQVSAGGVFF.

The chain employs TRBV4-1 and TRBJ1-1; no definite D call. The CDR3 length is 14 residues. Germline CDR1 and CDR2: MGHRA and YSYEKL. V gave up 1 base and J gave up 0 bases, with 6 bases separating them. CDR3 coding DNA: TGCGCCAGCAGCCAAGGAGTGGTGAACACTGAAGCTTTCTTT. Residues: CASSQGVVNTEAFF.

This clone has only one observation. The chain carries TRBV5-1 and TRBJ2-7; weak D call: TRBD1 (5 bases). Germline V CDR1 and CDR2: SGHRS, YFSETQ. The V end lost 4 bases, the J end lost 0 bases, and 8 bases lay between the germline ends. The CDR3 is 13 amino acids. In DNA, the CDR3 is TGCGCCAGCAGCCAACAGGACTCCTACGAGCAGTACTTC. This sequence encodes CASSQQDSYEQYF.

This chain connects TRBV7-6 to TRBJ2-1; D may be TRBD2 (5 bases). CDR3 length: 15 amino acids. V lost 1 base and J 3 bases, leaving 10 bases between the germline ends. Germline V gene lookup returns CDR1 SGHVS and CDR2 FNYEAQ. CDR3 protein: CASSLERGVYNEQFF. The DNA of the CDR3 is TGTGCCAGCAGCTTAGAACGGGGTGTCTACAATGAGCAGTTCTTC.

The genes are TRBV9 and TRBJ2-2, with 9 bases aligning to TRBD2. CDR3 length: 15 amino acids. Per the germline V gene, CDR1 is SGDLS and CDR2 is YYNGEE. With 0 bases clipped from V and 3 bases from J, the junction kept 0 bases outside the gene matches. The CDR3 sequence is CASSVVAGDTGELFF. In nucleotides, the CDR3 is TGTGCCAGCAGCGTAGTAGCGGGGGACACCGGGGAGCTGTTTTTT.

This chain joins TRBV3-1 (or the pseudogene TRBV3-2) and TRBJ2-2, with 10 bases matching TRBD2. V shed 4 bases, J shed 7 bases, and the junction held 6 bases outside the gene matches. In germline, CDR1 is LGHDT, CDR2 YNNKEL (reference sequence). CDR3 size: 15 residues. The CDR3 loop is CASSPGTSAIGELFF. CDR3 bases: TGTGCCAGCAGCCCCGGGACTAGCGCAATCGGGGAGCTGTTTTTT.

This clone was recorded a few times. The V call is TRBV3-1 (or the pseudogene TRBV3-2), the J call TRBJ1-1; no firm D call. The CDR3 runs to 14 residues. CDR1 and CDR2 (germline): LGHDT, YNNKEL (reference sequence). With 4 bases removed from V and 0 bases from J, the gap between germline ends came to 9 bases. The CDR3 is CASSLGDLNTEAFF. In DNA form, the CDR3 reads TGTGCCAGCAGCCTCGGGGATTTGAACACTGAAGCTTTCTTT.

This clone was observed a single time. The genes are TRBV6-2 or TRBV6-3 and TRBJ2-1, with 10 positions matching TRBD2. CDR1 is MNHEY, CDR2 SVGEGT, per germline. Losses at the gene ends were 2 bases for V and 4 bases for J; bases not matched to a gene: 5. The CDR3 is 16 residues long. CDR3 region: CASSYPLAGVYNEQFF. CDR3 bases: TGTGCCAGCAGTTACCCCCTAGCGGGGGTATACAATGAGCAGTTCTTC.

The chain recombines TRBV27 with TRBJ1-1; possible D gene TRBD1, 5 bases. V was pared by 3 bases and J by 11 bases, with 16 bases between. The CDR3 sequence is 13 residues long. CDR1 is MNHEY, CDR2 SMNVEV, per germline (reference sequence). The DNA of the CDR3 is TGTGCCAGCAGTTTTGGGGGGGGTCGTGGGGCTTTCTTT. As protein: CASSFGGGRGAFF.

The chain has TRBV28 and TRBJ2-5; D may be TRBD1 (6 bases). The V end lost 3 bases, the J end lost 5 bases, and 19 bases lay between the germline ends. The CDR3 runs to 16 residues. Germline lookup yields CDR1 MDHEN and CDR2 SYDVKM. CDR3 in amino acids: CASSFGRGREGETQYF. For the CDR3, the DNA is TGTGCCAGCAGTTTTGGCAGGGGACGAGAGGGGGAGACCCAGTACTTC.

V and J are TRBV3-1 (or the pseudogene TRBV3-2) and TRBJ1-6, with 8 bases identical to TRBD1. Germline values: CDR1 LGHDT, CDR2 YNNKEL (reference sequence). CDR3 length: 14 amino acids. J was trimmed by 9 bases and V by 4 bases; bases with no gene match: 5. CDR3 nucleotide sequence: TGTGCCAGCAGCCCATGGGACAGGAGTTCACCCCTCCACTTT. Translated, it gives CASSPWDRSSPLHF.

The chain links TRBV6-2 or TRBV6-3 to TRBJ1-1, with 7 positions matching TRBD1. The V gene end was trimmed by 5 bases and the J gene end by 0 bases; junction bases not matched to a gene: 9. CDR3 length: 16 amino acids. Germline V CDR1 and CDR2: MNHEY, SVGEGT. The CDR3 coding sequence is TGTGCCAGCAGTCCCAGAGGGACAGTTTTGAACACTGAAGCTTTCTTT. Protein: CASSPRGTVLNTEAFF.

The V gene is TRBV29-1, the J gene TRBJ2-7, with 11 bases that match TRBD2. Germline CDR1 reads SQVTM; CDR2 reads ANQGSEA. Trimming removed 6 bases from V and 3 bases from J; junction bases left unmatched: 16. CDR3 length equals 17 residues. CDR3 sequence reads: CSVLKLASGGISYEQYF. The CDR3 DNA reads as TGCAGCGTCCTGAAGCTGGCTAGCGGGGGGATCAGCTACGAGCAGTACTTC.